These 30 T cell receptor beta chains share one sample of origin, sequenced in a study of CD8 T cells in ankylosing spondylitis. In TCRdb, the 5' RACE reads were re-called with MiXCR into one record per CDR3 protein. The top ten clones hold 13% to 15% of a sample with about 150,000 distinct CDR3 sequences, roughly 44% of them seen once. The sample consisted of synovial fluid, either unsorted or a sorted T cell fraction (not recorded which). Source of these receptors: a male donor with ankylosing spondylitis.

The CDR3 sequence is CASSPGRGTGNQPQHF. In DNA form, the CDR3 reads TGTGCCAGCAGCCCGGGGAGAGGTACAGGCAATCAGCCCCAGCATTTT. The rearrangement joins TRBV11-1 to TRBJ1-5; no firm D call. The CDR3 is made up of 16 amino acids. CDR1 is SGHAT and CDR2 is FQDESV in the germline V gene (reference sequence). The germline V and J ends were trimmed by 5 bases and 2 bases, with 16 bases remaining between them. Full variable domain (remainder filled in from reference TRBV11-1 and TRBJ1-5): EAEVAQSPRYKITEKSQAVAFWCDPISGHATLYWYRQILGQGPELLVQFQDESVVDDSQLPKDRFSAERLKGVDSTLKIQPAELGDSAMYLCASSPGRGTGNQPQHFGDGTRLSIL.

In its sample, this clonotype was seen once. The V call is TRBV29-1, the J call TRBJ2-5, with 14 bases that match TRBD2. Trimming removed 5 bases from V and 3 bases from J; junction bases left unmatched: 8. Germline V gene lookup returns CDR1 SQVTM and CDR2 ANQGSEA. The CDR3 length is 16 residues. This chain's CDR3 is CSVQGLAGVGEETQYF. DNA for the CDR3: TGCAGCGTTCAGGGACTAGCGGGAGTAGGGGAAGAGACCCAGTACTTC.

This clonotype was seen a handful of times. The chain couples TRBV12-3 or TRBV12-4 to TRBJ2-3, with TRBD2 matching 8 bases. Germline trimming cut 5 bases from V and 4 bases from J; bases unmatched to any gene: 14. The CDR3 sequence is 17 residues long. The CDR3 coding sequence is TGTGCCAGCAGTCCCGCCTTACGAGCGGGGGAGCCAGATACGCAGTATTTT. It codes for CASSPALRAGEPDTQYF.

The CDR3 here is CAIRGGDATNEKLFF. The CDR3 DNA sequence: TGTGCCATCAGGGGAGGGGACGCAACTAATGAAAAACTGTTTTTT. This rearrangement joins TRBV10-3 to TRBJ1-4; weak D call: TRBD1 (5 bases). The CDR3 has 15 residues. Germline-derived CDR1 and CDR2 are ENHRY and SYGVKD. V lost 6 bases and J lost 0, with 11 bases in between.

The CDR3 sequence is CASSLGQGEAFF. The CDR3 nucleotides read TGTGCCAGCAGCCTAGGACAGGGTGAAGCTTTCTTT. The rearrangement joins TRBV7-9 to TRBJ1-1; 8 bases map to TRBD1. After removal of 5 bases from V and 7 bases from J, the junction contained 3 bases not matched to a gene. The CDR3 contains 12 residues. Germline loops: CDR1 SEHNR, CDR2 FQNEAQ (reference sequence). The whole variable domain, filled in from reference TRBV7-9 and TRBJ1-1, reads DTGVSQNPRHKITKRGQNVTFRCDPISEHNRLYWYRQTLGQGPEFLTYFQNEAQLEKSRLLSDRFSAERPKGSFSTLEIQRTEQGDSAMYLCASSLGQGEAFFGQGTRLTVV.

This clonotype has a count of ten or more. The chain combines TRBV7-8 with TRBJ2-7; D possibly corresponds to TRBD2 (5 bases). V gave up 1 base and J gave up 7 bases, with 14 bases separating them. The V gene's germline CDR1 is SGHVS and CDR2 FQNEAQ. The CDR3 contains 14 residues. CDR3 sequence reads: CASSLDRGPGEQYF. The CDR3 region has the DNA TGTGCCAGCAGCTTAGATCGGGGTCCGGGTGAGCAGTACTTC. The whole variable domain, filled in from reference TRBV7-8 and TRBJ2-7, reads GAGVSQSPRYKVAKRGQDVALRCDPISGHVSLFWYQQALGQGPEFLTYFQNEAQLDKSGLPSDRFFAERPEGSVSTLKIQRTQQEDSAVYLCASSLDRGPGEQYFGPGTRLTVT.

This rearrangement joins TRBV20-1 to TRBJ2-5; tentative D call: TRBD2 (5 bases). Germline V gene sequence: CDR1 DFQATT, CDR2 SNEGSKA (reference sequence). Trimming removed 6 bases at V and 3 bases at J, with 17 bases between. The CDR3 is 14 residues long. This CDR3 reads CSARSGSPEETQYF. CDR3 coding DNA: TGCAGTGCCCGCTCGGGAAGCCCTGAAGAGACCCAGTACTTC.

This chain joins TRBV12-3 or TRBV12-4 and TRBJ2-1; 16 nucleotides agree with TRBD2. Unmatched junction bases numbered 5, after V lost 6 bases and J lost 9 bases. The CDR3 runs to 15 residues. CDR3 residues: CASSGTSGRATEQFF. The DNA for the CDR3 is TGTGCCAGCAGCGGGACTAGCGGGAGGGCCACTGAGCAGTTCTTC.

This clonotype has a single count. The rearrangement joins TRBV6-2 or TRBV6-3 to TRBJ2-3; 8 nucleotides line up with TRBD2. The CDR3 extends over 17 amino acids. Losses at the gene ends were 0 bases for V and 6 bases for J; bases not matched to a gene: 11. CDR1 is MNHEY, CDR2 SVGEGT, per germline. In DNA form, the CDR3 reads TGTGCCAGCAGTTACTCGATCACGGGAGGGCCGGCGGATACGCAGTATTTT. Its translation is CASSYSITGGPADTQYF.

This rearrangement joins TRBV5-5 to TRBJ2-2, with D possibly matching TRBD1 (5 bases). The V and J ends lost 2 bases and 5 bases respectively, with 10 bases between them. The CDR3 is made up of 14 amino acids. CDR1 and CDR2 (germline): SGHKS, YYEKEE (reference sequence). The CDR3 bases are TGTGCCAGCAGCTTTTTTACAGGAACCGGGGAGCTGTTTTTT. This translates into CASSFFTGTGELFF.

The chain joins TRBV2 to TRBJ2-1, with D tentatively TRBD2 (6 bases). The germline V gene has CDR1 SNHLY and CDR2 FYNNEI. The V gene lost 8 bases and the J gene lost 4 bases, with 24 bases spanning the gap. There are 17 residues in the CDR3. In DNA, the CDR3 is TGTGCCAGCTCTTACCATTTGCTCGGGAGTTCATACAATGAGCAGTTCTTC. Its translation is CASSYHLLGSSYNEQFF.

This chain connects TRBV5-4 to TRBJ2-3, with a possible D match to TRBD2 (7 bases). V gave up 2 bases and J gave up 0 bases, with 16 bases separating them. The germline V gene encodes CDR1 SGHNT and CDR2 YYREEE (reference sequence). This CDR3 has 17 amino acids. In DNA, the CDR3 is TGTGCCAGCAGCTTACCGGGCGGGGGCTCTAGCACAGATACGCAGTATTTT. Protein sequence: CASSLPGGGSSTDTQYF.

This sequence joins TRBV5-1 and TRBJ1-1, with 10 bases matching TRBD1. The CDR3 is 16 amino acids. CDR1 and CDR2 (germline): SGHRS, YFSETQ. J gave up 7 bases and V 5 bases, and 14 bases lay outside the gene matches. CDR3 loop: CASRYDRGPSNDEAFF. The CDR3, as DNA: TGCGCCAGCAGGTATGACAGGGGGCCCTCGAATGATGAAGCTTTCTTT.

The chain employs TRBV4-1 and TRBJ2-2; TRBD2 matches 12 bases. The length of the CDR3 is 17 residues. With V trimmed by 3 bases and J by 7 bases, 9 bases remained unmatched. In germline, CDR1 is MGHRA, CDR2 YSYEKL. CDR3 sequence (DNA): TGCGCCAGCAGCCAGGATAGACTAGCGGGGGTAATCGGGGAGCTGTTTTTT. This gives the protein CASSQDRLAGVIGELFF.

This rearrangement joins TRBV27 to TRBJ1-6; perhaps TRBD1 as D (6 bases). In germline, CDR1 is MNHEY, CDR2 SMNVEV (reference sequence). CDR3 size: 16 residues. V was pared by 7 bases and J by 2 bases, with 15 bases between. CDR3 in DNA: TGTGCCAGCAAAGGGGTCGGGGGCGCCTATAATTCACCCCTCCACTTT. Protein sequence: CASKGVGGAYNSPLHF.

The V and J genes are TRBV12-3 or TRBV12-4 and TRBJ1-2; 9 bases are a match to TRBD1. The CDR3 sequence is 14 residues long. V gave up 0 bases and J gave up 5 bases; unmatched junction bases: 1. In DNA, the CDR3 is TGTGCCAGCAGTTTAGCGGACAGGGGATATGGCTACACCTTC. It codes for CASSLADRGYGYTF.

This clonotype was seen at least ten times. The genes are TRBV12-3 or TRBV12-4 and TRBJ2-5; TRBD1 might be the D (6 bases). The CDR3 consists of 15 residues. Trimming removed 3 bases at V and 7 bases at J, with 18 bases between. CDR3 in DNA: TGTGCCAGCAGTTTTAGACAGGATCATGGAGGGACCCAGTACTTC. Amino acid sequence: CASSFRQDHGGTQYF.

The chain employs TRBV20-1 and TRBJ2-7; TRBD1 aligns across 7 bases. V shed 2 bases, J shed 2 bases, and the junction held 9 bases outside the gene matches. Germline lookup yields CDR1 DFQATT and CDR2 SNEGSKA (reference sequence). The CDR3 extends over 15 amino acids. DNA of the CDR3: TGCAGTGCTAGACCAGACAGGGATGGAACCTACGAGCAGTACTTC. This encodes CSARPDRDGTYEQYF.

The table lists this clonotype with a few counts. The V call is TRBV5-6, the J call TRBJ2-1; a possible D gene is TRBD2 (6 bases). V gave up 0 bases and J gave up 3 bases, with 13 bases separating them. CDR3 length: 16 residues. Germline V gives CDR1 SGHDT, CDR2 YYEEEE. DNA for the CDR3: TGTGCCAGCAGCTTGGAGTGGGACTTAGTCTACAATGAGCAGTTCTTC. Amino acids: CASSLEWDLVYNEQFF.

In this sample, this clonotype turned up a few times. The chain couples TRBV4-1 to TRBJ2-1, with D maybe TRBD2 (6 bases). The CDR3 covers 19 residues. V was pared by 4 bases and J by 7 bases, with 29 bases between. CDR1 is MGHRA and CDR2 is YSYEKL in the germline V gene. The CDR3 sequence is CASSRWGVSVSPSYNEQFF. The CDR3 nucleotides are TGCGCCAGCAGCCGGTGGGGGGTTTCGGTCTCTCCCTCGTATAATGAGCAGTTCTTC.

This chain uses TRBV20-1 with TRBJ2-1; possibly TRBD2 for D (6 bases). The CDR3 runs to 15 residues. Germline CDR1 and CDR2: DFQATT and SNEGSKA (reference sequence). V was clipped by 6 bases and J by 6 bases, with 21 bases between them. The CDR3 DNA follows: TGCAGTGCCAAGGGGACGAGCGGGTTCCGCAATGAGCAGTTCTTC. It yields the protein CSAKGTSGFRNEQFF.

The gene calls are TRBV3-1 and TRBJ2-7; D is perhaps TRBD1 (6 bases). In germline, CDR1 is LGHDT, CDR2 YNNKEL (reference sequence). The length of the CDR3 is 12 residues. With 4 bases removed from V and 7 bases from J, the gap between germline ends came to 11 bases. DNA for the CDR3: TGTGCCAGCAGCCTGCCGAGGGGGGAGCAGTACTTC. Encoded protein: CASSLPRGEQYF.

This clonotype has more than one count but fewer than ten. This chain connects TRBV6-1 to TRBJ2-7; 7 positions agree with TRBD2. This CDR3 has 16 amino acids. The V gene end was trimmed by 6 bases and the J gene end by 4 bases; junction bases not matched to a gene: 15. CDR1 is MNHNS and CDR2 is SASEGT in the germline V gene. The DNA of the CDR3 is TGTGCCAGCAGCTCCCCTTCGGGGGGAGAACCTTACGAGCAGTACTTC. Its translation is CASSSPSGGEPYEQYF.

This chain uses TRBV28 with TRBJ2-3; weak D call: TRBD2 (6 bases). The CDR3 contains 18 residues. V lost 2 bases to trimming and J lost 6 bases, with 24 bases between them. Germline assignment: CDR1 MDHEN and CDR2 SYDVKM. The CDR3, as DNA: TGTGCCAGCAGTTTAGCGCCTAGCGTGAATCCCGGCTGGGATACGCAGTATTTT. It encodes CASSLAPSVNPGWDTQYF.

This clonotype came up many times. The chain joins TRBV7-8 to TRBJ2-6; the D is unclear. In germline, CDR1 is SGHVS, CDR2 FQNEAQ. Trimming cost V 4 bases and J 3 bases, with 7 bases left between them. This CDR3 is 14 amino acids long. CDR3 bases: TGTGCCAGCAGCTCTCATATTGGGGCCAACGTCCTGACTTTC. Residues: CASSSHIGANVLTF.

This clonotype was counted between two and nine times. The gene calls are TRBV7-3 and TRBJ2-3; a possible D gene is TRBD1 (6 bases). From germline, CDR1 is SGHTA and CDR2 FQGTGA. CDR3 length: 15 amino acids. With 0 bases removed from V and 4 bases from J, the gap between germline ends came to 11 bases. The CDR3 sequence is CASSLTWGPSDTQYF. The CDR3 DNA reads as TGTGCCAGCAGCTTAACGTGGGGGCCCTCAGATACGCAGTATTTT.

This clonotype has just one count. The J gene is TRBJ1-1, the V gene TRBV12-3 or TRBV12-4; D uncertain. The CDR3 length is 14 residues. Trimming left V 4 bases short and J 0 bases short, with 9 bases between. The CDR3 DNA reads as TGTGCCAGCAGTTCGGCCTCCGTGAACACTGAAGCTTTCTTT. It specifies CASSSASVNTEAFF.

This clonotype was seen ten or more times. As DNA, the CDR3 is TGTGCCAGCAGCGTGGCCCCGCAGGGGCCCTCCTACGAGCAGTACTTC. The encoded protein is CASSVAPQGPSYEQYF. The V gene is TRBV9, the J gene TRBJ2-7, with D possibly TRBD1 on 6 matching bases. CDR1 and CDR2 (germline): SGDLS, YYNGEE. The CDR3 covers 16 residues. The V and J ends lost 2 bases and 0 bases respectively, with 15 bases between them.

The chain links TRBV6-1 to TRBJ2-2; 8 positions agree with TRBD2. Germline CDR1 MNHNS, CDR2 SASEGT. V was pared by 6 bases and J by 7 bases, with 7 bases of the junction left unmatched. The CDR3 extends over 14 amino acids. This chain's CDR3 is CASSRLARGGELFF. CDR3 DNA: TGTGCCAGCAGCCGACTAGCGAGGGGCGGGGAGCTGTTTTTT.

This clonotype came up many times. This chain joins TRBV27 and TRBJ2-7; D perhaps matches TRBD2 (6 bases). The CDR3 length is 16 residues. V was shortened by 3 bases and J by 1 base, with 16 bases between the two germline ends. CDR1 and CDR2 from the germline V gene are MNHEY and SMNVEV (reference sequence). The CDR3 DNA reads TGTGCCAGCAGTTTTTCGTCGGGGGAGGAATCCTACGAGCAGTACTTC. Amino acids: CASSFSSGEESYEQYF.